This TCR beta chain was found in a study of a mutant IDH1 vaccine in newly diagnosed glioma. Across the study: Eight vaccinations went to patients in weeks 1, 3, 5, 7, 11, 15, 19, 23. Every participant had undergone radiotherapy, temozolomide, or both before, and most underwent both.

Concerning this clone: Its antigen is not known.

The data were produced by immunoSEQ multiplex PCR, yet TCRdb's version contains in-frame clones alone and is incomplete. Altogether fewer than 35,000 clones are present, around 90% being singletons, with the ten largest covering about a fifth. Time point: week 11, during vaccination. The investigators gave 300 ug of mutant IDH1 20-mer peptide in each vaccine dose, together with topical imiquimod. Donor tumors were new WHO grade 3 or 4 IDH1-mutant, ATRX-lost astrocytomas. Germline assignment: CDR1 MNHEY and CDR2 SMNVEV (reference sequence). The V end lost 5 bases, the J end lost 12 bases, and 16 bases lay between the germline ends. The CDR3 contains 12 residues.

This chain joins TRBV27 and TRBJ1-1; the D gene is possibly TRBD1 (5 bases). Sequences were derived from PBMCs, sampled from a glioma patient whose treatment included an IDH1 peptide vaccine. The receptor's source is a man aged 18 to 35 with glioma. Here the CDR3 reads CASSPFGGKTFF. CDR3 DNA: TGTGCCAGCAGTCCCTTCGGGGGAAAGACTTTCTTT.